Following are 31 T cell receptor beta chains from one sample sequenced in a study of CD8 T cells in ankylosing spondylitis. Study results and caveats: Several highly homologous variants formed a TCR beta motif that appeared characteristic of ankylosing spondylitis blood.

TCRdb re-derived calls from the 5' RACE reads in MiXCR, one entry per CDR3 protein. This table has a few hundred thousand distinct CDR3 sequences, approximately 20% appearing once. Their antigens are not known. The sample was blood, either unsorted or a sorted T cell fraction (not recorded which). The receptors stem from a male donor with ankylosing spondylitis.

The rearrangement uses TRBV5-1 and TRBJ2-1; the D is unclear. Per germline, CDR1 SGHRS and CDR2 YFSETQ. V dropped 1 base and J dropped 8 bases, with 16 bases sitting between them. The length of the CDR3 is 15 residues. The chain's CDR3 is CASSLSPVRNDEQFF. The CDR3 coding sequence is TGCGCCAGCAGCTTGTCTCCGGTTAGAAACGATGAGCAGTTCTTC.

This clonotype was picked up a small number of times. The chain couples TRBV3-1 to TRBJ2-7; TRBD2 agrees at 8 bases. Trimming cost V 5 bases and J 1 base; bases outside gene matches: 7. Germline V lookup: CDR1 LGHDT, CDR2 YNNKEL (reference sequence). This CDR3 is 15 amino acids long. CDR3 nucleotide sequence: TGTGCCAGCAGCTCCCGGCGGGAGGCATCCTACGAGCAGTACTTC. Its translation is CASSSRREASYEQYF.

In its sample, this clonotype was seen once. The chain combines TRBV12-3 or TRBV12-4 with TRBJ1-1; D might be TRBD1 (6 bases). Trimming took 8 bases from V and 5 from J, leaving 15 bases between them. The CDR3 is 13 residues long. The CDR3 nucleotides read TGTGCCAGCCTGGAGGGGGGTTGGACTGAAGCTTTCTTT. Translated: CASLEGGWTEAFF.

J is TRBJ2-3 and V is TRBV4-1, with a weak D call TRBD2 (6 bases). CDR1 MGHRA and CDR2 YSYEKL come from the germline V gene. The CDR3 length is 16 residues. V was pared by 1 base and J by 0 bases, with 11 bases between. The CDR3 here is CASSQGAGRSTDTQYF. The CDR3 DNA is TGCGCCAGCAGCCAAGGTGCGGGGCGAAGCACAGATACGCAGTATTTT.

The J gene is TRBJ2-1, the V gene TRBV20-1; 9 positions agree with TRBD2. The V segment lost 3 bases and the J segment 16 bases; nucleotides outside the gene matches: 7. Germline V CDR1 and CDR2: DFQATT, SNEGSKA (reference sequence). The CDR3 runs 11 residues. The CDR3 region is CSASRGTSFFF. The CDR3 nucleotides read TGCAGTGCTAGCCGCGGGACTAGCTTCTTCTTC.

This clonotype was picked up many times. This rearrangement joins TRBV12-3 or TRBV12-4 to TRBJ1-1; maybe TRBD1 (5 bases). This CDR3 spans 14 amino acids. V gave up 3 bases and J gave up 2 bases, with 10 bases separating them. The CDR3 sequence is CASSLAWGNTEAFF. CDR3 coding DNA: TGTGCCAGCAGTTTGGCCTGGGGCAACACTGAAGCTTTCTTT.

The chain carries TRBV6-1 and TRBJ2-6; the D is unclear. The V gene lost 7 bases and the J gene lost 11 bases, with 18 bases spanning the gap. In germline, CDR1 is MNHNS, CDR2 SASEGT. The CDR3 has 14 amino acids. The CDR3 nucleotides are TGTGCCAGCATCCCTTTGCCGTTTCAGGACGTCCTGACTTTC. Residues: CASIPLPFQDVLTF.

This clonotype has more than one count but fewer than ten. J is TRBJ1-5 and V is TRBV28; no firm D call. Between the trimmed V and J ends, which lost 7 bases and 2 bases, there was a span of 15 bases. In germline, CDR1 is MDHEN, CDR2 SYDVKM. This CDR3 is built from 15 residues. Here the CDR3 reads CASIDGEWGNQPQHF. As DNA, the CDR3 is TGTGCCAGCATTGACGGGGAATGGGGCAATCAGCCCCAGCATTTT.

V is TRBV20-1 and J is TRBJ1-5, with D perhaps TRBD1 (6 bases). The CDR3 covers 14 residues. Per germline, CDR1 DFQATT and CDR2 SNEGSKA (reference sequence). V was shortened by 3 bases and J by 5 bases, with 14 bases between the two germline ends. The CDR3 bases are TGCAGTGCTAGCGGGGGGGCCCCAGATCAGCCCCAGCATTTT. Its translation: CSASGGAPDQPQHF.

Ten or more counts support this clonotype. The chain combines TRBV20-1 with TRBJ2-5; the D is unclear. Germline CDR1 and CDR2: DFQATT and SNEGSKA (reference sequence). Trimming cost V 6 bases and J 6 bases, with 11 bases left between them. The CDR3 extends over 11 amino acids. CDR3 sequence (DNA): TGCAGTGCCCAGTCCTCAAAGACCCAGTACTTC. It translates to CSAQSSKTQYF.

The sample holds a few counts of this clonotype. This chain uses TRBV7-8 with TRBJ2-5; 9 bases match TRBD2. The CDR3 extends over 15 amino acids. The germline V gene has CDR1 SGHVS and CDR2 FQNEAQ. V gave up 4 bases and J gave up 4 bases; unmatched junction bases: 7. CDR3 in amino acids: CASSSRLAASETQYF. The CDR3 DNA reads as TGTGCCAGCAGCTCGAGACTAGCGGCTTCAGAGACCCAGTACTTC.

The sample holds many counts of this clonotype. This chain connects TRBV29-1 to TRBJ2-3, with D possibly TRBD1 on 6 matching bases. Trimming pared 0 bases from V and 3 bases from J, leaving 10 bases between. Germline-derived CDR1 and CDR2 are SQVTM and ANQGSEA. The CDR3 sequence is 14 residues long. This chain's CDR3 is CSVEDGQGTDTQYF. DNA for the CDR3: TGCAGCGTTGAAGATGGGCAGGGGACAGATACGCAGTATTTT.

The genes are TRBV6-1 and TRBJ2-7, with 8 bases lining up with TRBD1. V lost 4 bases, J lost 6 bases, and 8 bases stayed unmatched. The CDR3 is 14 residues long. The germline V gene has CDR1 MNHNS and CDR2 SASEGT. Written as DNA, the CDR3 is TGTGCCAGCAGTGCGACAGGGGCTGGTGGCGAGCAGTACTTC. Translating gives CASSATGAGGEQYF.

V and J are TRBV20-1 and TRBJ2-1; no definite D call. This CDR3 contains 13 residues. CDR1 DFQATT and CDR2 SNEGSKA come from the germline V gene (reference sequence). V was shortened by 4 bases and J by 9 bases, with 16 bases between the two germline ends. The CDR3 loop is CSATPDGFGEQFF. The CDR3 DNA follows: TGCAGTGCTACCCCGGACGGGTTTGGTGAGCAGTTCTTC.

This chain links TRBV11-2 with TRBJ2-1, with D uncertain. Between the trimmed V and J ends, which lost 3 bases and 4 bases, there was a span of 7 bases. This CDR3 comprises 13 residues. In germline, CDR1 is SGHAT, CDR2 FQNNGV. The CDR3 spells CASSFDLYNEQFF. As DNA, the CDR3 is TGTGCCAGCAGCTTTGACCTGTACAATGAGCAGTTCTTC.

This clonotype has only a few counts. CDR3 nucleotide sequence: TGTGCCAGCAGCCAGATTTCGACTAGGAAGTACTTC. Its translation: CASSQISTRKYF. J is TRBJ2-5 and V is TRBV14; weak D call: TRBD2 (6 bases). CDR1 is SGHDN and CDR2 is FVKESK in the germline V gene. The germline V and J ends were trimmed by 3 bases and 12 bases, with 14 bases remaining between them. This CDR3 comprises 12 residues.

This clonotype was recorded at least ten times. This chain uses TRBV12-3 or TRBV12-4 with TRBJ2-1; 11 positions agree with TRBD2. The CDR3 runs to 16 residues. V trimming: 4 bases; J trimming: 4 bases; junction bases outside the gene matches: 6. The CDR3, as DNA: TGTGCCAGCAGTTCAGGGACTAGCGGAGCATACAATGAGCAGTTCTTC. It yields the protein CASSSGTSGAYNEQFF.

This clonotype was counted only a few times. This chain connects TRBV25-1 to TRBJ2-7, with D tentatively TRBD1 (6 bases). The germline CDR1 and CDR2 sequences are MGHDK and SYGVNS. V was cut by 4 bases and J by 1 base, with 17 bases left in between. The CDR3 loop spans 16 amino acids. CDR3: CASSGAGQFPSYEQYF. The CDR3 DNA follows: TGTGCCAGCAGTGGGGCTGGACAGTTCCCGTCCTACGAGCAGTACTTC.

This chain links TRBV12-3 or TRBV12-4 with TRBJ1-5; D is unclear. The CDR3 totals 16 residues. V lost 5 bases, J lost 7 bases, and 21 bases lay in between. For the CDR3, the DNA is TGTGCCAGCAGTCCTTCGGCGGGGAGATTACGGCAGCCCCAGCATTTT. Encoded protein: CASSPSAGRLRQPQHF.

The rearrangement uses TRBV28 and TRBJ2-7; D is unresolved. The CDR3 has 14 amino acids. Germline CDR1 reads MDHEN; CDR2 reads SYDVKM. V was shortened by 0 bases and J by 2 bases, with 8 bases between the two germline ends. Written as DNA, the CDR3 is TGTGCCAGCAGTTTATGGTCGAAGGCCTACGAGCAGTACTTC. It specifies CASSLWSKAYEQYF.

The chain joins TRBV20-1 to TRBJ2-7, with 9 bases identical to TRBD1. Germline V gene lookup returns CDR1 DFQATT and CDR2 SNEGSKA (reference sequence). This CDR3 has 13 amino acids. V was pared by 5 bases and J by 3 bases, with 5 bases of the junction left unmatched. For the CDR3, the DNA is TGCAGTGCTCAACGGGACAGGGACTACGAGCAGTACTTC. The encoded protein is CSAQRDRDYEQYF.

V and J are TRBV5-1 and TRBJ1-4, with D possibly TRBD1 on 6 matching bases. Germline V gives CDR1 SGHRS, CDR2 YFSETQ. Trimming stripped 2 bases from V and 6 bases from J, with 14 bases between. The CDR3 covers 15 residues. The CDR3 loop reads CASSLGGQVHEKLFF. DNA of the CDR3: TGCGCCAGCAGCTTAGGGGGGCAGGTCCATGAAAAACTGTTTTTT. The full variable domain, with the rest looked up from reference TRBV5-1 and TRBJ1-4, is KAGVTQTPRYLIKTRGQQVTLSCSPISGHRSVSWYQQTPGQGLQFLFEYFSETQRNKGNFPGRFSGRQFSNSRSEMNVSTLELGDSALYLCASSLGGQVHEKLFFGSGTQLSVL.

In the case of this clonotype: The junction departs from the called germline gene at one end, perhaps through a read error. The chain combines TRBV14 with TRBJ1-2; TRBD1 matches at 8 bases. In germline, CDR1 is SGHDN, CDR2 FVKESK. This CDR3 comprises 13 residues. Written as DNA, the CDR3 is TGTCCCAGCAGCCCGGGACAGGACTATGGCTACACCTTC. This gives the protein CPSSPGQDYGYTF.

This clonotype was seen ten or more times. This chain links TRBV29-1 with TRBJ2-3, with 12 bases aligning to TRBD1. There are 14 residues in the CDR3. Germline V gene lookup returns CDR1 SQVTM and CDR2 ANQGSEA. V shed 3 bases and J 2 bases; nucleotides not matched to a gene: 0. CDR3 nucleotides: TGCAGCGTTGAGGGACAGGGGGCCACAGATACGCAGTATTTT. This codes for CSVEGQGATDTQYF.

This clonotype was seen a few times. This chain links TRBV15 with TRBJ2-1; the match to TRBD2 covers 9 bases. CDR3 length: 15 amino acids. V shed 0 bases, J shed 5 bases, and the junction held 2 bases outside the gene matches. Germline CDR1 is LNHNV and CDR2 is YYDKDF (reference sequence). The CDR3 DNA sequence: TGTGCCACCAGCAGAGATCTAGCGGGAAACAATGAGCAGTTCTTC. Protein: CATSRDLAGNNEQFF.

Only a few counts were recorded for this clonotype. CDR3 in DNA: TGTGCCAGCAGCCAAGATCTGGGGGGGGCCGCAGATACGCAGTATTTT. It translates to CASSQDLGGAADTQYF. The V and J genes are TRBV3-1 and TRBJ2-3; TRBD2 might be the D (7 bases). The CDR3 is made up of 16 amino acids. Germline loops: CDR1 LGHDT, CDR2 YNNKEL (reference sequence). Trimming took off 0 bases at V and 4 bases at J, with 14 bases between the two ends.

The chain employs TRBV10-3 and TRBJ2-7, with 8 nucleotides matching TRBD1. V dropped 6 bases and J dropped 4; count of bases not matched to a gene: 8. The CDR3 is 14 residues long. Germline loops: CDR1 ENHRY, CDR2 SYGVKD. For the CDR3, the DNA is TGTGCCATCAGCGACAGACAGGGGTGGTACGAGCAGTACTTC. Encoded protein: CAISDRQGWYEQYF.

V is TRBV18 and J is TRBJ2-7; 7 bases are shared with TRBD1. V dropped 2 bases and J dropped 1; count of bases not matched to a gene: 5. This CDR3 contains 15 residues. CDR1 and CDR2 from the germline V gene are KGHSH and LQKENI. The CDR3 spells CASSPDKTGSYEQYF. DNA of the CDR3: TGTGCCAGCTCACCAGACAAGACAGGGTCCTACGAGCAGTACTTC.

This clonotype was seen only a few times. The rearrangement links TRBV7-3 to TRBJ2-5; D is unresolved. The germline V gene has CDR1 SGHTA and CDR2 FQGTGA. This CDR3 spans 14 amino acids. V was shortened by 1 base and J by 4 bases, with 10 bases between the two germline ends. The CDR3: CASSLMFPPETQYF. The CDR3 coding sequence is TGTGCCAGCAGCTTAATGTTCCCACCAGAGACCCAGTACTTC.

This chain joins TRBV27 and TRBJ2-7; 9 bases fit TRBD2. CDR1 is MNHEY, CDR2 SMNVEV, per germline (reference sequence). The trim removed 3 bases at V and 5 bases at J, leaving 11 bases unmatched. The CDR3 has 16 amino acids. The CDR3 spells CASSLGLAGLGNEQYF. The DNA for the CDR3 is TGTGCCAGCAGTTTGGGGCTAGCGGGATTAGGGAACGAGCAGTACTTC.

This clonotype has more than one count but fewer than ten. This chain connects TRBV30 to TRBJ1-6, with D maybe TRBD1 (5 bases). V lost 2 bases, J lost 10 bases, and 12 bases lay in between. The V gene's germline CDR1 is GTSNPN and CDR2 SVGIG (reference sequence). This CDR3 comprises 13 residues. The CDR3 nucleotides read TGTGCCTGGAGTCCGCAGGGTGGCTCACCCCTCCACTTT. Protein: CAWSPQGGSPLHF. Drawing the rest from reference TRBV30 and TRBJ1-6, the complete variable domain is SQTIHQWPATLVQPVGSPLSLECTVEGTSNPNLYWYRQAAGRGLQLLFYSVGIGQISSEVPQNLSASRPQDRQFILSSKKLLLSDSGFYLCAWSPQGGSPLHFGNGTRLTVT.